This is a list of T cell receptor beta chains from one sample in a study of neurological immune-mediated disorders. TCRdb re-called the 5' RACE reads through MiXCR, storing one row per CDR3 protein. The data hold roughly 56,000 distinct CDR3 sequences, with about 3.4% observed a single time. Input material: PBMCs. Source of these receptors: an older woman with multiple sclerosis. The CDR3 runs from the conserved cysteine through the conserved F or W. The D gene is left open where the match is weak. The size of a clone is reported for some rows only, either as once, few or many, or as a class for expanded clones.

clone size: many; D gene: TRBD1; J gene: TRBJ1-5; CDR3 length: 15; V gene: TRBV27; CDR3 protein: CASSPLDRFNQPQHF; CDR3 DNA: TGTGCCAGCAGTCCACTGGACAGGTTCAATCAGCCCCAGCATTTT
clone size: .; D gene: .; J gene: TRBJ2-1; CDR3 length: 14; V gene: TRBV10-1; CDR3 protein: CASSERVLPGEQFF; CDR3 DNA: TGCGCCAGCAGTGAAAGGGTCTTGCCGGGTGAGCAGTTCTTC
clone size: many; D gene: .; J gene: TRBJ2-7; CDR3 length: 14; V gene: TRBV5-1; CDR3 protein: CASSNGTLLGEQYF; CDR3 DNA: TGCGCCAGCAGCAACGGGACTCTGCTGGGGGAGCAGTACTTC
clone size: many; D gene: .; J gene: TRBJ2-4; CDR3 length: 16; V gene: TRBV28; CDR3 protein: CASSSGTPLAKNIQYF; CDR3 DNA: TGTGCCAGCAGTTCAGGGACCCCTTTAGCCAAAAACATTCAGTACTTC
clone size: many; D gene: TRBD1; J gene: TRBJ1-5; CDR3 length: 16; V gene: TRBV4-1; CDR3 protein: CASSPRDRGQGQPQHF; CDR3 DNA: TGCGCCAGCAGCCCCCGGGACAGGGGGCAGGGTCAGCCCCAGCATTTT
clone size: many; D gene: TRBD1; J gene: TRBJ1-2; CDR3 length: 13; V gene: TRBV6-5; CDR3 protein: CASSYSMGQGPTF; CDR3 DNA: TGTGCCAGCAGTTACTCGATGGGACAGGGTCCCACCTTC
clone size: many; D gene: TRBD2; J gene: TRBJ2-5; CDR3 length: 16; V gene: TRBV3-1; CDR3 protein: CASSRRLAGEGETQYF; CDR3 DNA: TGTGCCAGCAGCCGCAGACTAGCGGGAGAAGGGGAGACCCAGTACTTC
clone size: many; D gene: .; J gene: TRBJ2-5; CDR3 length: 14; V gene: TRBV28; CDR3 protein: CASWSLRRSGTQYF; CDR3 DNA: TGTGCCAGCTGGTCCCTTAGACGATCGGGGACCCAGTACTTC
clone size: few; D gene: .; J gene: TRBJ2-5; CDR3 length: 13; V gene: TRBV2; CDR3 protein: CASSEGGQETQYF; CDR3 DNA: TGTGCCAGCAGTGAGGGGGGACAAGAGACCCAGTACTTC
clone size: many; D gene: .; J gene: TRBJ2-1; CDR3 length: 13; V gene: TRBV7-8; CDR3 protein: CASSSTQYNEQFF; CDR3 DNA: TGTGCCAGCAGCTCTACACAATACAATGAGCAGTTCTTC
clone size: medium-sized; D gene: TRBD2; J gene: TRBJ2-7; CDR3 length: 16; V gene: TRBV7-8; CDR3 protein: CASSLDTASGFYEQYF; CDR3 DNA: TGTGCCAGCAGCTTAGATACGGCTAGCGGATTCTACGAGCAGTACTTC
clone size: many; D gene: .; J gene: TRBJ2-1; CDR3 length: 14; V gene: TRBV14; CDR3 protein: CASSFRTVYNEQFF; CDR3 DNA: TGTGCCAGCAGCTTCCGGACAGTATACAATGAGCAGTTCTTC
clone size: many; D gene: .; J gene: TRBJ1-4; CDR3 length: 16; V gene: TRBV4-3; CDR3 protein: CASSQVSGAAGEKLFF; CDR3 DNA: TGCGCCAGCAGCCAAGTATCCGGGGCCGCGGGGGAAAAACTGTTTTTT
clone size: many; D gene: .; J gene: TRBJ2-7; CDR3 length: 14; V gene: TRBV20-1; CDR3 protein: CSANAGGPSYEQYF; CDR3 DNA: TGCAGTGCAAACGCAGGGGGGCCCTCCTACGAGCAGTACTTC
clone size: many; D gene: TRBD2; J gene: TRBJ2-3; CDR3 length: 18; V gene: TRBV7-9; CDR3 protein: CASSPIGSASGMEVTQYF; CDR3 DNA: TGTGCCAGCAGCCCCATTGGGTCGGCTAGCGGGATGGAAGTTACGCAGTATTTT